This T cell receptor (beta chain) emerged from a study of shared clonotypes between healthy human individuals. CD45RO-negative CD8 cells positively selected for CCR7 made up the naive population, which excluded terminally differentiated effector memory CD45RA+ cells. The authors ran the assay at deep level. This table comes from immunoSEQ multiplex PCR, and its TCRdb copy is limited to in-frame clones, with some not included. Of around 2,100,000 clones detected, approximately 94% appear once; the ten largest clones hold more than 0.95%. The germline V gene encodes CDR1 MGHRA and CDR2 YSYEKL. The ends were cut back, 2 bases at V and 0 bases at J, with 10 bases in the middle. The CDR3 loop spans 16 amino acids.

The clonotype was recovered from a man aged 18 to 29 in good health. The J gene is TRBJ1-4, the V gene TRBV4-1; no clear D. The sequenced material came from naive CD8+ T cells sorted from blood. The CDR3 sequence is CASSQSHPPTNEKLFF. Here the CDR3 DNA reads TGCGCCAGCAGCCAATCTCATCCACCAACTAATGAAAAACTGTTTTTT.